This TCR beta chain came from a study of technical replicates of blood from several donors. Produced via immunoSEQ multiplex PCR; TCRdb's table is partial and in-frame only. The sample lists 91,000 or so clones, approximately 95% occurring once. The CDR3 sequence is 18 residues long. The V end was cut by 2 bases, the J end by 1 base, with 20 bases between. Germline CDR1 is SGHTA and CDR2 is FQGTGA. The TCR was taken from a human donor in good health. Specimen: T cells isolated from PBMCs. The J gene is TRBJ2-5, the V gene TRBV7-3, with D maybe TRBD1 (6 bases). The CDR3 DNA reads as TGTGCCAGCAGCTTAGGGTGGTTCGAGACAGGACTCCAAGAGACCCAGTACTTC. This sequence encodes CASSLGWFETGLQETQYF.